This note documents a single T cell receptor beta chain sequence. This CDR3 comprises 15 residues. The V gene's germline CDR1 is MNHEY and CDR2 SMNVEV (reference sequence). The V end lost 1 base, the J end lost 8 bases, and 17 bases lay between the germline ends. The source of the sample is a study of T cell changes during pregnancy in multiple sclerosis. Generated by immunoSEQ multiplex PCR, the TCRdb table keeps only in-frame clones and is missing some. Counted here are around 37,000 clones, 92% occurring once; the ten biggest clones make up 26%. The chain uses TRBV27 and TRBJ1-2, with D tentatively TRBD1 (5 bases). The sequence derives from a female donor with multiple sclerosis, enrolled in a pregnancy study. The specimen comprised CD8+ T cells from peripheral blood mononuclear cells, sampled before pregnancy. The CDR3 is CASSLLPGYKGGYTF. DNA for the CDR3: TGTGCCAGCAGTTTATTGCCAGGGTATAAGGGAGGCTACACCTTC.